The rows below give T cell receptor beta chains drawn from one sample of a study of CD8 T cells in ankylosing spondylitis. TCRdb reprocessed the 5' RACE reads via MiXCR and lists one record per CDR3 protein. The data hold 350,000 or so distinct CDR3 sequences, with about 15% observed a single time. Input material: blood, either unsorted or a sorted T cell fraction (not recorded which). The receptors here all came from a male donor with ankylosing spondylitis or in good health (not recorded which). The CDR3 runs from the conserved cysteine through the conserved F or W. Fields, in order: clone size, D gene, J gene, V gene, CDR3 protein, CDR3 DNA. D genes are given only for firm matches. The listing skips clone size in some rows; elsewhere it reads once, few, many or a size class.

>-|-|TRBJ1-6|TRBV6-2/TRBV6-3
CASGYAASPLHF
TGTGCCAGCGGATATGCGGCTTCACCCCTCCACTTT
>-|-|TRBJ2-6|TRBV19
CATGLSGANVLTF
TGTGCCACCGGACTTTCGGGGGCCAACGTCCTGACTTTC
>-|-|TRBJ1-4|TRBV12-5
CASGLRGQNEKLFF
TGTGCTAGTGGCCTCCGGGGCCAGAATGAAAAACTGTTTTTT
>few|-|TRBJ1-4|TRBV5-1
CASSPTTTNEKLFF
TGCGCCAGCAGCCCGACCACAACTAATGAAAAACTGTTTTTT
>many|TRBD2|TRBJ2-2|TRBV5-1
CASSPSGGATGELFF
TGCGCCAGCAGCCCAAGCGGGGGGGCCACCGGGGAGCTGTTTTTT
>many|TRBD2|TRBJ2-3|TRBV12-3/TRBV12-4
CASSFGGSGGQDTQYF
TGTGCCAGCAGTTTTGGAGGAAGCGGGGGGCAAGATACGCAGTATTTT
>many|TRBD1|TRBJ1-1|TRBV12-3/TRBV12-4
CASSSGQGNTEAFF
TGTGCCAGCAGCTCGGGACAGGGGAACACTGAAGCTTTCTTT
>few|-|TRBJ1-6|TRBV3-1
CASSRDSGRDSPLHF
TGTGCCAGCAGCCGAGACTCGGGACGGGATTCACCCCTCCACTTT
>-|TRBD2|TRBJ2-2|TRBV20-1
CSAPAPLLAGVRTGELFF
TGCAGTGCCCCCGCCCCCCTACTAGCGGGAGTCCGAACCGGGGAGCTGTTTTTT
>few|-|TRBJ2-5|TRBV20-1
CSAREPGRKETQYF
TGCAGTGCTAGAGAGCCGGGAAGGAAAGAGACCCAGTACTTC
>-|-|TRBJ2-7|TRBV9
CASSVASIPMAHEQYF
TGTGCCAGCAGCGTAGCATCCATTCCGATGGCCCACGAGCAGTACTTC
>few|-|TRBJ2-3|TRBV12-3/TRBV12-4
CASSFGSWGNTDTQYF
TGTGCCAGCAGTTTCGGGAGCTGGGGCAACACAGATACGCAGTATTTT
>few|-|TRBJ1-4|TRBV5-1
CASSLGRTATNEKLFF
TGCGCCAGCAGCTTGGGACGGACAGCAACTAATGAAAAACTGTTTTTT
>few|-|TRBJ2-5|TRBV5-1
CASRRYQETQYF
TGCGCCAGCAGGCGGTACCAAGAGACCCAGTACTTC
>-|-|TRBJ1-4|TRBV3-1
CASRLGNNEKLFF
TGTGCCAGTAGACTGGGTAATAATGAAAAACTGTTTTTT
>many|-|TRBJ2-5|TRBV7-9
CASSRIGETQYF
TGTGCCAGCAGCCGGATCGGGGAGACCCAGTACTTC
>many|-|TRBJ2-2|TRBV5-1
CASSPVLSNTGELFF
TGCGCCAGCAGCCCGGTATTATCGAACACCGGGGAGCTGTTTTTT
>-|TRBD2|TRBJ2-7|TRBV4-2
CASSQEPCAREDDCEQYF
TGTGCCAGCAGCCAAGAGCCTTGTGCGCGGGAGGATGACTGCGAGCAGTACTTC
>few|-|TRBJ1-1|TRBV4-1
CASSPQKNTEAFF
TGCGCCAGCAGCCCACAGAAGAACACTGAAGCTTTCTTT
>many|TRBD1|TRBJ1-4|TRBV20-1
CSARTGGNEKLFF
TGCAGTGCCCGGACAGGGGGAAATGAAAAACTGTTTTTT
>many|TRBD1|TRBJ1-3|TRBV11-2
CASSRDRGSGNTIYF
TGTGCCAGCAGCCGGGACAGGGGCTCTGGAAACACCATATATTTT
>few|TRBD1|TRBJ2-2|TRBV29-1
CSVELGGQGASVTGELFF
TGCAGCGTTGAATTGGGGGGACAGGGGGCGTCGGTCACCGGGGAGCTGTTTTTT
>many|-|TRBJ2-3|TRBV7-2
CASSLKDTQYF
TGTGCCAGCAGCTTAAAAGATACGCAGTATTTT
>-|-|TRBJ1-5|TRBV6-1
CASKGREGFDQPQHF
TGTGCCAGCAAGGGCAGGGAAGGTTTCGATCAGCCCCAGCATTTT
>few|-|TRBJ2-4|TRBV27
CARSLYLAKNIQYF
TGTGCCAGGAGCCTCTACCTAGCCAAAAACATTCAGTACTTC
>-|TRBD2|TRBJ2-5|TRBV28
CASSFSAGGQETQYF
TGTGCCAGCAGTTTTAGTGCGGGGGGACAAGAGACCCAGTACTTC
>few|TRBD1|TRBJ1-5|TRBV12-3/TRBV12-4
CASRGDRLDQPQHF
TGTGCCAGCAGAGGGGACAGGCTAGATCAGCCCCAGCATTTT
>-|TRBD2|TRBJ2-5|TRBV12-3/TRBV12-4
CASTGTSGQTRETQYF
TGTGCCAGCACCGGGACTAGCGGGCAAACGAGAGAGACCCAGTACTTC
>-|TRBD1|TRBJ1-5|TRBV20-1
CSVNGQGSNQPQHF
TGCAGTGTTAATGGACAGGGAAGCAATCAGCCCCAGCATTTT
>-|-|TRBJ2-5|TRBV2
CASHRYRESPETQYF
TGTGCCAGCCACCGATACAGGGAATCGCCAGAGACCCAGTACTTC
>-|-|TRBJ2-3|TRBV6-1
CATRSSTDTQYF
TGTGCCACAAGGAGTAGCACAGATACGCAGTATTTT
>-|TRBD1|TRBJ2-7|TRBV29-1
CSVVTGGYHEQYF
TGCAGCGTTGTGACAGGGGGCTACCACGAGCAGTACTTC
>many|-|TRBJ2-2|TRBV10-3
CAISESSPANTGELFF
TGTGCCATCAGTGAGTCGTCTCCCGCGAACACCGGGGAGCTGTTTTTT
>few|-|TRBJ1-5|TRBV6-5
CASSYSLDQPQHF
TGTGCCAGCAGTTACTCCTTGGATCAGCCCCAGCATTTT
>-|-|TRBJ2-2|TRBV11-2
CASSPRLNTGELFF
TGTGCCAGCAGCCCGCGACTGAACACCGGGGAGCTGTTTTTT
>few|-|TRBJ1-2|TRBV25-1
CASSPGGPRYGYTF
TGTGCCAGCAGTCCTGGGGGGCCCCGCTATGGCTACACCTTC
>few|TRBD1|TRBJ2-1|TRBV7-9
CASSSPGQGPQNEQFF
TGTGCCAGCAGCTCGCCCGGACAGGGGCCCCAGAATGAGCAGTTCTTC
>many|-|TRBJ1-5|TRBV5-1
CASSLASDQPQHF
TGCGCCAGCAGCTTGGCCTCAGATCAGCCCCAGCATTTT
>few|-|TRBJ1-6|TRBV20-1
CSAPSTVSSYNSPLHF
TGCAGTGCTCCATCGACAGTTAGCTCCTATAATTCACCCCTCCACTTT
>few|-|TRBJ2-6|TRBV3-1
CASSHQLLSGANVLTF
TGTGCCAGCAGCCATCAATTACTGTCTGGGGCCAACGTCCTGACTTTC
>few|-|TRBJ1-2|TRBV12-3/TRBV12-4
CASSLTRRATYGYTF
TGTGCCAGCTCCCTGACCAGACGGGCCACCTATGGCTACACCTTC
>-|TRBD2|TRBJ2-1|TRBV7-9
CASSREGAGGLNEQFF
TGTGCCAGCAGCCGCGAGGGGGCGGGGGGGCTGAATGAGCAGTTCTTC
>-|TRBD2|TRBJ2-1|TRBV4-1
CASSLLGLAGYNEQFF
TGCGCCAGCAGCCTGCTCGGACTAGCGGGTTACAATGAGCAGTTCTTC
>-|TRBD2|TRBJ2-1|TRBV7-9
CASSLLAGGPRGNEQFF
TGTGCCAGCAGCTTACTAGCGGGAGGGCCCCGGGGTAATGAGCAGTTCTTC
>-|-|TRBJ1-6|TRBV11-2
CASSPWGGSPLHF
TGTGCCAGCAGCCCTTGGGGAGGATCACCCCTCCACTTT
>-|-|TRBJ1-1|TRBV2
CASSVSGPENTEAFF
TGTGCCAGCAGTGTCTCCGGACCCGAGAACACTGAAGCTTTCTTT
>few|TRBD1|TRBJ2-3|TRBV12-3/TRBV12-4
CASSRGTGPQASDTQYF
TGTGCCAGCAGCCGCGGGACAGGCCCTCAAGCCTCAGATACGCAGTATTTT
>-|-|TRBJ2-2|TRBV5-6
CASTRWRGDTGELFF
TGTGCCAGCACCCGGTGGAGGGGCGACACCGGGGAGCTGTTTTTT
>many|-|TRBJ1-1|TRBV28
CASSPSGVEAFF
TGTGCCAGCAGTCCGTCGGGGGTTGAAGCTTTCTTT
>few|TRBD1|TRBJ1-1|TRBV25-1
CASSDLGQRMNTEAFF
TGTGCCAGCAGTGATTTGGGACAGCGGATGAACACTGAAGCTTTCTTT
>few|TRBD1|TRBJ2-5|TRBV7-8
CASSFQGAETQYF
TGTGCCAGCAGCTTTCAGGGGGCAGAGACCCAGTACTTC
>many|-|TRBJ2-1|TRBV12-3/TRBV12-4
CASTPGYEQFF
TGTGCCAGCACCCCTGGGTATGAGCAGTTCTTC
>many|TRBD2|TRBJ2-2|TRBV10-3
CAIGTTSTGELFF
TGTGCCATCGGGACTACATCCACCGGGGAGCTGTTTTTT
>few|-|TRBJ2-1|TRBV6-1
CASSQGGLNEQFF
TGTGCCAGCAGCCAGGGGGGCCTCAATGAGCAGTTCTTC